These T cell receptor beta chains were read from a single sample in a study of CD8 T cells in Susac syndrome. TCRdb re-analysed the immunoSEQ multiplex PCR reads in MiXCR, keeping a single row per CDR3 protein. The sample includes roughly 130,000 distinct CDR3 sequences, nearly 95% of them seen just once. The source material was CD4+ T cells from PBMCs. These receptors were collected from a human donor in good health. The CDR3 runs from the conserved cysteine through the conserved F or W. Each record gives: V gene, D gene, clone size, J gene, CDR3 protein, CDR3 DNA. The D gene is left open where the match is weak. Not every row has a clone size; where given, it reads once, few, many or a size class.

V gene: TRBV29-1; D gene: .; clone size: .; J gene: TRBJ2-5; CDR3 protein: CSVKSGTETQYF; CDR3 DNA: TGCAGCGTCAAATCGGGGACGGAGACCCAGTACTTC
V gene: TRBV20-1; D gene: TRBD2; clone size: .; J gene: TRBJ2-1; CDR3 protein: CSARTSVAYNEQFF; CDR3 DNA: TGCAGTGCTAGGACTAGCGTTGCCTACAATGAGCAGTTCTTC
V gene: TRBV6-2/TRBV6-3; D gene: TRBD2; clone size: .; J gene: TRBJ2-7; CDR3 protein: CASSYSKTSGTFFYEQYF; CDR3 DNA: TGTGCCAGCAGTTACTCGAAAACTAGCGGGACTTTCTTCTACGAGCAGTACTTC
V gene: TRBV10-3; D gene: TRBD1; clone size: .; J gene: TRBJ1-1; CDR3 protein: CAISGRTGENTEAFF; CDR3 DNA: TGTGCCATCAGTGGGCGGACAGGGGAGAACACTGAAGCTTTCTTT
V gene: TRBV6-6; D gene: .; clone size: .; J gene: TRBJ2-7; CDR3 protein: CASSYLRQEQYF; CDR3 DNA: TGTGCCAGCAGTTACTTACGACAAGAGCAGTACTTC
V gene: TRBV15; D gene: .; clone size: once; J gene: TRBJ1-5; CDR3 protein: CATSTLRVESGNQPQHF; CDR3 DNA: TGTGCCACCAGCACACTGAGGGTCGAAAGCGGCAATCAGCCCCAGCATTTT
V gene: TRBV7-9; D gene: TRBD1; clone size: .; J gene: TRBJ2-2; CDR3 protein: CASSSTGGNTGELFF; CDR3 DNA: TGTGCCAGCAGCTCGACAGGGGGCAACACCGGGGAGCTGTTTTTT
V gene: TRBV3-1; D gene: .; clone size: .; J gene: TRBJ1-1; CDR3 protein: CASREGRNTEAFF; CDR3 DNA: TGTGCCAGCCGAGAGGGGCGGAACACTGAAGCTTTCTTT
V gene: TRBV18; D gene: TRBD1; clone size: .; J gene: TRBJ1-2; CDR3 protein: CASSPGQDNYGYTF; CDR3 DNA: TGTGCCAGCTCACCAGGACAGGATAACTATGGCTACACCTTC
V gene: TRBV28; D gene: TRBD1; clone size: .; J gene: TRBJ2-7; CDR3 protein: CASSTGQGGEQYF; CDR3 DNA: TGTGCCAGCAGCACGGGACAGGGAGGCGAGCAGTACTTC
V gene: TRBV20-1; D gene: .; clone size: .; J gene: TRBJ2-3; CDR3 protein: CSCRTDTQYF; CDR3 DNA: TGCAGTTGCAGAACAGATACGCAGTATTTT
V gene: TRBV29-1; D gene: .; clone size: .; J gene: TRBJ1-1; CDR3 protein: CSVRRGNTEAFF; CDR3 DNA: TGCAGCGTTAGAAGAGGGAACACTGAAGCTTTCTTT
V gene: TRBV5-1; D gene: .; clone size: .; J gene: TRBJ2-7; CDR3 protein: CASSFSGGAYEQYF; CDR3 DNA: TGCGCCAGCAGCTTCTCGGGCGGCGCCTACGAGCAGTACTTC
V gene: TRBV7-9; D gene: .; clone size: .; J gene: TRBJ1-2; CDR3 protein: CASSSSVQGRGYTF; CDR3 DNA: TGTGCCAGCAGCAGTTCCGTACAGGGCCGAGGCTACACCTTC
V gene: TRBV4-1; D gene: TRBD2; clone size: .; J gene: TRBJ2-3; CDR3 protein: CASSQTSGRVPDTQYF; CDR3 DNA: TGCGCCAGCAGCCAAACTAGCGGGAGAGTCCCAGATACGCAGTATTTT
V gene: TRBV6-1; D gene: .; clone size: few; J gene: TRBJ1-2; CDR3 protein: CASSYGQHYGYTF; CDR3 DNA: TGTGCCAGCAGTTACGGGCAGCACTATGGCTACACCTTC
V gene: TRBV6-1; D gene: .; clone size: .; J gene: TRBJ2-1; CDR3 protein: CASPQGRAASSYNEQFF; CDR3 DNA: TGTGCCAGCCCCCAAGGGCGGGCCGCGAGCTCCTACAATGAGCAGTTCTTC
V gene: TRBV19; D gene: .; clone size: .; J gene: TRBJ1-5; CDR3 protein: CASSIGAIGDQPQHF; CDR3 DNA: TGTGCCAGTAGTATTGGGGCTATAGGTGATCAGCCCCAGCATTTT
V gene: TRBV7-9; D gene: .; clone size: .; J gene: TRBJ2-5; CDR3 protein: CASSVGTRQGQATQYF; CDR3 DNA: TGTGCCAGCAGCGTGGGGACTCGTCAGGGGCAGGCGACCCAGTACTTC
V gene: TRBV20-1; D gene: TRBD2; clone size: .; J gene: TRBJ2-3; CDR3 protein: CSAPRGGSTTDTQYF; CDR3 DNA: TGCAGCGCACCCCGAGGCGGGAGTACTACAGATACGCAGTATTTT
V gene: TRBV20-1; D gene: .; clone size: .; J gene: TRBJ2-1; CDR3 protein: CSLWVNNEQFF; CDR3 DNA: TGCAGTTTGTGGGTTAACAATGAGCAGTTCTTC
V gene: TRBV19; D gene: .; clone size: .; J gene: TRBJ2-1; CDR3 protein: CASRRPEVAYNEQFF; CDR3 DNA: TGTGCCAGTAGAAGACCCGAGGTGGCCTACAATGAGCAGTTCTTC
V gene: TRBV20-1; D gene: .; clone size: .; J gene: TRBJ2-2; CDR3 protein: CSATGSSAPGTGELFF; CDR3 DNA: TGCAGTGCTACCGGATCGTCGGCCCCGGGCACCGGGGAGCTGTTTTTT
V gene: TRBV18; D gene: TRBD1; clone size: .; J gene: TRBJ1-1; CDR3 protein: CASSLTGPGTEAFF; CDR3 DNA: TGTGCCAGCTCACTGACAGGGCCTGGGACTGAAGCTTTCTTT
V gene: TRBV29-1; D gene: .; clone size: .; J gene: TRBJ2-7; CDR3 protein: CSVGESYEQYF; CDR3 DNA: TGCAGCGTTGGAGAGTCGTACGAGCAGTACTTC
V gene: TRBV10-2; D gene: .; clone size: .; J gene: TRBJ1-1; CDR3 protein: CASSDMRYEAFF; CDR3 DNA: TGCGCCAGCAGTGATATGCGGTACGAAGCTTTCTTT
V gene: TRBV5-1; D gene: .; clone size: .; J gene: TRBJ2-2; CDR3 protein: CASSLAGTLNTGELFF; CDR3 DNA: TGCGCCAGCAGCTTGGCCGGGACCCTGAACACCGGGGAGCTGTTTTTT
V gene: TRBV29-1; D gene: .; clone size: .; J gene: TRBJ2-3; CDR3 protein: CSVGYGGSTDTQYF; CDR3 DNA: TGCAGCGTTGGCTACGGCGGGAGCACAGATACGCAGTATTTT
V gene: TRBV4-2; D gene: TRBD2; clone size: .; J gene: TRBJ2-7; CDR3 protein: CASSQGGTSSYEQYF; CDR3 DNA: TGTGCCAGCAGCCAGGGGGGGACTAGCAGCTACGAGCAGTACTTC
V gene: TRBV3-1; D gene: .; clone size: .; J gene: TRBJ2-7; CDR3 protein: CASSPGLAAYEQYF; CDR3 DNA: TGTGCCAGCAGCCCCGGACTTGCCGCCTACGAGCAGTACTTC
V gene: TRBV3-1; D gene: .; clone size: .; J gene: TRBJ1-1; CDR3 protein: CASSQVGTGGLFF; CDR3 DNA: TGTGCCAGCAGCCAAGTCGGAACAGGAGGGCTTTTCTTT
V gene: TRBV24-1; D gene: TRBD1; clone size: .; J gene: TRBJ2-1; CDR3 protein: CATSGTGRNEQFF; CDR3 DNA: TGTGCCACCAGTGGGACAGGGCGCAATGAGCAGTTCTTC
V gene: TRBV14; D gene: .; clone size: .; J gene: TRBJ1-1; CDR3 protein: CASSQMSGSSSEAFF; CDR3 DNA: TGTGCCAGCAGCCAAATGAGTGGGTCGAGCTCTGAAGCTTTCTTT
V gene: TRBV7-2; D gene: .; clone size: once; J gene: TRBJ2-6; CDR3 protein: CASTSPGANVLTF; CDR3 DNA: TGTGCCAGCACCTCTCCTGGGGCCAACGTCCTGACTTTC
V gene: TRBV20-1; D gene: TRBD1; clone size: once; J gene: TRBJ2-3; CDR3 protein: CSARLDRGSYTQYF; CDR3 DNA: TGCAGTGCTAGACTCGACAGGGGGTCGTATACGCAGTATTTT
V gene: TRBV7-2; D gene: .; clone size: .; J gene: TRBJ2-3; CDR3 protein: CASTYTDTQYF; CDR3 DNA: TGTGCCAGCACTTACACAGATACGCAGTATTTT
V gene: TRBV20-1; D gene: .; clone size: .; J gene: TRBJ1-3; CDR3 protein: CSARDPGASGNTIYF; CDR3 DNA: TGCAGTGCTAGAGACCCAGGGGCTTCTGGAAACACCATATATTTT
V gene: TRBV2; D gene: TRBD1; clone size: .; J gene: TRBJ1-2; CDR3 protein: CASSADRGSGYTF; CDR3 DNA: TGTGCCAGCAGTGCGGACAGGGGTAGTGGCTACACCTTC
V gene: TRBV6-6; D gene: .; clone size: .; J gene: TRBJ1-4; CDR3 protein: CASSLHSTNEKLFF; CDR3 DNA: TGTGCCAGCAGTTTGCACAGTACTAATGAAAAACTGTTTTTT
V gene: TRBV12-3/TRBV12-4; D gene: .; clone size: .; J gene: TRBJ2-3; CDR3 protein: CASSSSTGSTDTQYF; CDR3 DNA: TGTGCCAGCAGCTCATCTACAGGGTCCACAGATACGCAGTATTTT
V gene: TRBV7-2; D gene: .; clone size: .; J gene: TRBJ2-2; CDR3 protein: CASSLVGPNTGEPFF; CDR3 DNA: TGTGCCAGCAGCTTAGTGGGGCCGAACACCGGGGAGCCGTTTTTT
V gene: TRBV27; D gene: .; clone size: .; J gene: TRBJ1-5; CDR3 protein: CASSLSVTGQPQHF; CDR3 DNA: TGTGCCAGCAGTTTATCGGTCACGGGTCAGCCCCAGCATTTT
V gene: TRBV6-6; D gene: .; clone size: .; J gene: TRBJ1-1; CDR3 protein: CASQGLRSTEAFF; CDR3 DNA: TGTGCCAGTCAGGGGCTAAGGAGCACTGAAGCTTTCTTT
V gene: TRBV28; D gene: TRBD1; clone size: .; J gene: TRBJ2-5; CDR3 protein: CASRGGQGAQETQYF; CDR3 DNA: TGTGCCAGCAGGGGGGGACAGGGGGCTCAAGAGACCCAGTACTTC
V gene: TRBV18; D gene: .; clone size: .; J gene: TRBJ2-5; CDR3 protein: CASSPVQGGPLGETQYF; CDR3 DNA: TGTGCCAGCTCACCAGTGCAGGGGGGCCCCCTCGGAGAGACCCAGTACTTC
V gene: TRBV2; D gene: .; clone size: .; J gene: TRBJ2-2; CDR3 protein: CATKGEGGGIGELFF; CDR3 DNA: TGTGCCACCAAGGGGGAGGGAGGCGGAATCGGGGAGCTGTTTTTT
V gene: TRBV7-2; D gene: TRBD1; clone size: .; J gene: TRBJ1-5; CDR3 protein: CASSLTRQGRNQPQHF; CDR3 DNA: TGTGCCAGCAGCTTAACGCGACAGGGGCGGAATCAGCCCCAGCATTTT
V gene: TRBV5-1; D gene: .; clone size: .; J gene: TRBJ2-1; CDR3 protein: CASSFIRRSSYNEQFF; CDR3 DNA: TGCGCCAGCAGCTTCATCAGGCGGAGCTCCTACAATGAGCAGTTCTTC
V gene: TRBV12-3/TRBV12-4; D gene: TRBD1; clone size: .; J gene: TRBJ1-2; CDR3 protein: CASSRTGGVGYTF; CDR3 DNA: TGTGCCAGCAGCAGGACAGGGGGCGTTGGCTACACCTTC
V gene: TRBV7-2; D gene: .; clone size: .; J gene: TRBJ2-3; CDR3 protein: CASIAGRITDTQYF; CDR3 DNA: TGTGCCAGCATCGCGGGACGGATCACAGATACGCAGTATTTT
V gene: TRBV3-1; D gene: .; clone size: .; J gene: TRBJ1-1; CDR3 protein: CASSGGGGNTEAFF; CDR3 DNA: TGTGCCAGCAGTGGCGGGGGAGGGAACACTGAAGCTTTCTTT
V gene: TRBV11-1; D gene: TRBD1; clone size: .; J gene: TRBJ2-7; CDR3 protein: CASSVSGTGAYEQYF; CDR3 DNA: TGTGCCAGCAGCGTCTCCGGGACAGGAGCCTACGAGCAGTACTTC